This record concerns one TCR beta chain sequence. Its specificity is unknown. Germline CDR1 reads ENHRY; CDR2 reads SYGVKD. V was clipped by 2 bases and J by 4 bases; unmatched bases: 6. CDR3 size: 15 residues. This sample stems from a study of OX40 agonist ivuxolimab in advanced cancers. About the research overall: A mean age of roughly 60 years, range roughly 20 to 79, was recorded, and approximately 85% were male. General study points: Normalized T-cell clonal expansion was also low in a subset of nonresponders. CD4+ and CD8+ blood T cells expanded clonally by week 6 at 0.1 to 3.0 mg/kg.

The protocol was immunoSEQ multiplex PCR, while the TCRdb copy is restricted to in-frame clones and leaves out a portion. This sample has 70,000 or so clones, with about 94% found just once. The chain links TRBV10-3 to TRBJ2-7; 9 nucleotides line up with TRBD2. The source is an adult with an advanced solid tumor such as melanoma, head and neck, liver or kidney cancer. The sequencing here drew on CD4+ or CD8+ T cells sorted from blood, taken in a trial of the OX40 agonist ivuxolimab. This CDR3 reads CAISEGAGGTYEQYF. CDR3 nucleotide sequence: TGTGCCATCAGTGAGGGCGCGGGAGGGACTTACGAGCAGTACTTC.